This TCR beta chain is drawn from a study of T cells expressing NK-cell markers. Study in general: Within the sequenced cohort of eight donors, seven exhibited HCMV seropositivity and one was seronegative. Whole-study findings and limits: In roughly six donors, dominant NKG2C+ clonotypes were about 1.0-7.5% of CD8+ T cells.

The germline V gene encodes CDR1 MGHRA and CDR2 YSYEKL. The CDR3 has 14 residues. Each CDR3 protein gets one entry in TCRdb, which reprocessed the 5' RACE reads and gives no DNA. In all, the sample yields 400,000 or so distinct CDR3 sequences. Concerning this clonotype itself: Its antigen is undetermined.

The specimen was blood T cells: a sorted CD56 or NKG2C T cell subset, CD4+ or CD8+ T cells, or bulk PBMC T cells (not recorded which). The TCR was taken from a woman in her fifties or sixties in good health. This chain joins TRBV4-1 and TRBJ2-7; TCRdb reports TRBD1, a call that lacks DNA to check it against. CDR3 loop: CASSGRTAGYEQYF.